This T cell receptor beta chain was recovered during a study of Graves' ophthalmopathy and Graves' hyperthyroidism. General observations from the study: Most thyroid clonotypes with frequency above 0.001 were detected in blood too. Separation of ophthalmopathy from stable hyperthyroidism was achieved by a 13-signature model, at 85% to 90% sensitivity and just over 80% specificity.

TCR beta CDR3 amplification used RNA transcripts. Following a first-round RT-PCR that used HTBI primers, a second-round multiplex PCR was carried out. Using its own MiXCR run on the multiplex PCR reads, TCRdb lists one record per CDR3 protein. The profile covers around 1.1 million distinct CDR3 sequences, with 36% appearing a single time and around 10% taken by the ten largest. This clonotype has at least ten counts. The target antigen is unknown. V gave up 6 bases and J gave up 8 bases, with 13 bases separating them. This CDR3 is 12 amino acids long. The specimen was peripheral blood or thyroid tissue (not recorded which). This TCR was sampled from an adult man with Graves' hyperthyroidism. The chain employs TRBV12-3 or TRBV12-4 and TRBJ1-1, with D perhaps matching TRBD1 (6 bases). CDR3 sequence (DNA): TGTGCCAGCAGCCGGACAGCATTCGAAGCTTTCTTT. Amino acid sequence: CASSRTAFEAFF.